This TCR beta chain was observed in a study of cytomegalovirus exposure and HLA in healthy donors. Study-level information: Within an early data release were about 90 million unique TCRs drawn from HLA-typed donors.

PCR amplification relied on 60 Vbeta primers (plus 13 Jbeta primers). TCRdb's copy holds only in-frame clones and misses some; the assay was immunoSEQ multiplex PCR. Its clone listing holds around 130,000 clones. Germline values: CDR1 SGHRS, CDR2 YFSETQ. The CDR3 runs 10 residues. Trimming took off 1 base at V and 7 bases at J, with 3 bases between the two ends. Turning to this clone: The antigen remains unidentified.

Study conclusions and caveats: Most TCR sequences proved rare, with some public TCRs found in many donors.

This chain links TRBV5-1 with TRBJ2-7; D ambiguous. Sequencing was done on a sample of PBMCs. The TCR was taken from a woman in her sixties in good health and CMV-seronegative. CDR3 amino acids: CASSLTEQYF. DNA for the CDR3: TGCGCCAGCAGCTTGACAGAGCAGTACTTC. Combining the CDR3 with reference TRBV5-1 and TRBJ2-7 gives the whole variable domain KAGVTQTPRYLIKTRGQQVTLSCSPISGHRSVSWYQQTPGQGLQFLFEYFSETQRNKGNFPGRFSGRQFSNSRSEMNVSTLELGDSALYLCASSLTEQYFGPGTRLTVT.